This TCR beta chain was sequenced in a study of cytotoxic CD8 clonotypes in ibrutinib-treated CLL. Study-level background: Patients attained roughly 25 partial and 2 complete responses; at median approximately 64 months, roughly 15 remained remitted while about twelve progressed. Collecting the response samples happened after a median approximately 11 months of treatment, with a range of 6 to 36.

Study-wide results and limits: Higher clonality was seen at ibrutinib response and a return toward baseline at progression.

The table lists this clone with a few counts. What it binds is not known. Deep sequencing aimed at 1 in 200,000 to 1 in 1 million T cells' resolution. Generated by immunoSEQ multiplex PCR, the TCRdb table keeps only in-frame clones and is missing some. Among around 300,000 clones listed, just under 80% were seen once. CDR1 and CDR2 (germline): SEHNR, FQNEAQ (reference sequence). The CDR3 has 14 residues. J gave up 4 bases and V 0 bases, and 3 bases lay outside the gene matches. This receptor was identified in a human donor with chronic lymphocytic leukemia. Material: PBMCs, obtained before ibrutinib treatment. This sequence joins TRBV7-9 and TRBJ2-7, with TRBD2 matching over 7 bases. The chain's CDR3 is CASSLAGGPYEQYF. The CDR3 DNA sequence: TGTGCCAGCAGCTTAGCGGGAGGGCCATACGAGCAGTACTTC. Complete variable domain (other parts from reference TRBV7-9 and TRBJ2-7): DTGVSQNPRHKITKRGQNVTFRCDPISEHNRLYWYRQTLGQGPEFLTYFQNEAQLEKSRLLSDRFSAERPKGSFSTLEIQRTEQGDSAMYLCASSLAGGPYEQYFGPGTRLTVT.